These 22 T cell receptor beta chains originate from one sample sequenced in a study of radiation and T cells in renal cell carcinoma. Noted treatment: treatment-naive control, cytoreductive nephrectomy. TCRdb's copy holds only in-frame clones and misses some; the assay was immunoSEQ multiplex PCR. The data hold about 25,000 clones, with 58% observed a single time. Source: tumor tissue, taken from a patient whose treatment was nephrectomy without radiotherapy. The receptors come from a man in his forties or fifties with renal cell carcinoma.

The chain carries TRBV6-5 and TRBJ2-7; D is undetermined. V was shortened by 4 bases and J by 3 bases, with 7 bases between the two germline ends. CDR1 is MNHEY and CDR2 is SVGAGI in the germline V gene. CDR3 length: 12 residues. This CDR3 reads CASSSAIYEQYF. The CDR3 nucleotides are TGTGCCAGCAGTTCCGCGATCTACGAGCAGTACTTC.

This clone was detected once. The chain links TRBV23-1 to TRBJ2-1; D gene ambiguous. TRBV23-1 is sorted into the ORF group, with uncertain function. The CDR3 is 12 residues long. V gave up 6 bases and J gave up 12 bases, with 15 bases separating them. The CDR3 DNA reads as TGCGCCAGCAGCCGACCAAACTACAGGCAGTTCTTC. Translated: CASSRPNYRQFF.

The chain carries TRBV5-5 and TRBJ1-5, with unresolved D. V shed 0 bases and J shed 0 bases, with 4 bases lying between them. The CDR3 extends over 14 amino acids. In germline, CDR1 is SGHKS, CDR2 YYEKEE (reference sequence). The CDR3 loop reads CASSLELSNQPQHF. The CDR3 DNA reads as TGTGCCAGCAGCTTGGAGCTTAGCAATCAGCCCCAGCATTTT.

The chain links TRBV28 to TRBJ2-7; D is tentatively TRBD1 or TRBD2 (5 bases each). The ends were cut back, 5 bases at V and 2 bases at J, with 7 bases in the middle. Germline CDR1 and CDR2: MDHEN and SYDVKM. The CDR3 length is 12 residues. CDR3 coding DNA: TGTGCCAGCAGTCGGGACCCCTACGAGCAGTACTTC. As protein: CASSRDPYEQYF.

CDR3 sequence reads: CASTDRVFEGYTF. DNA for the CDR3: TGTGCCAGCACGGACAGGGTGTTTGAGGGCTACACCTTC. The J gene is TRBJ1-2, the V gene TRBV2; TRBD1 matches 8 bases. The CDR3 runs 13 residues. Per the germline V gene, CDR1 is SNHLY and CDR2 is FYNNEI. The V gene end was trimmed by 7 bases and the J gene end by 8 bases; junction bases not matched to a gene: 9.

This rearrangement joins TRBV18 to TRBJ2-5, with a weak D call TRBD1 (7 bases). Germline V gene lookup returns CDR1 KGHSH and CDR2 LQKENI. This CDR3 has 14 residues. Trimming shortened V by 8 bases and J by 5 bases, and 18 bases separated the two germline ends. The CDR3 loop reads CASRRQGGGETQYF. CDR3 nucleotides: TGTGCCAGCCGCCGACAGGGAGGTGGCGAGACCCAGTACTTC.

This clone was observed once. This chain joins TRBV11-3 and TRBJ1-1; D may be TRBD1 (6 bases). V dropped 3 bases and J dropped 7 bases, with 15 bases sitting between them. The length of the CDR3 is 14 residues. Germline V gene lookup returns CDR1 SGHNT and CDR2 YENEEA. The CDR3 region has the DNA TGTGCCAGCAGCTTCGAAGGGGGACCCAGTGAAGCTTTCTTT. This encodes CASSFEGGPSEAFF.

The J gene is TRBJ1-2, the V gene TRBV4-3, with 10 bases identical to TRBD1. The CDR3 is 14 residues long. J lost 8 bases, V lost 4 bases, and 7 bases had no gene match. CDR1 and CDR2 from the germline V gene are LGHNA and YSLEER. CDR3 sequence (DNA): TGCGCCAGCAGCCCTCGACAGGGGGCGCAAGGCTACACCTTC. Protein: CASSPRQGAQGYTF.

The gene calls are TRBV29-1 and TRBJ1-1, with 7 bases matching TRBD1. V was pared by 5 bases and J by 5 bases, with 8 bases of the junction left unmatched. CDR3 length equals 13 residues. The germline V gene has CDR1 SQVTM and CDR2 ANQGSEA. The chain's CDR3 is CSVLRQGVTEAFF. The CDR3 DNA reads TGCAGCGTTCTTCGACAGGGCGTGACTGAAGCTTTCTTT.

The chain recombines TRBV4-3 with TRBJ1-1, with D hard to call. Trimming cost V 0 bases and J 0 bases, with 8 bases left between them. The CDR3 runs 15 residues. CDR1 LGHNA and CDR2 YSLEER come from the germline V gene. CDR3 amino acids: CASSQDLKMNTEAFF. The CDR3, as DNA: TGCGCCAGCAGCCAAGATCTCAAAATGAACACTGAAGCTTTCTTT.

This sequence joins TRBV27 and TRBJ1-4, with D perhaps matching TRBD1 (6 bases). Deletions cut 5 bases from V and 3 bases from J, with 16 bases between. Looked up from germline, CDR1 is MNHEY and CDR2 is SMNVEV (reference sequence). The CDR3 consists of 16 residues. The CDR3 DNA reads TGTGCCAGCAGTCCCGGGACATTCAACTCTAATGAAAAACTGTTTTTT. Translated: CASSPGTFNSNEKLFF. Filled out from reference TRBV27 and TRBJ1-4, the complete variable domain reads EAQVTQNPRYLITVTGKKLTVTCSQNMNHEYMSWYRQDPGLGLRQIYYSMNVEVTDKGDVPEGYKVSRKEKRNFPLILESPSPNQTSLYFCASSPGTFNSNEKLFFGSGTQLSVL.

The chain combines TRBV28 with TRBJ1-5; no clear D gene. This CDR3 spans 13 amino acids. V was clipped by 6 bases and J by 6 bases, with 12 bases between them. Germline V CDR1 and CDR2: MDHEN, SYDVKM. The chain's CDR3 is CASSDTFFQPQHF. CDR3 DNA sequence: TGTGCCAGCAGCGACACCTTCTTTCAGCCCCAGCATTTT.

This clone has a handful of counts. V and J are TRBV7-9 and TRBJ1-3; D gene unclear. Trimming removed 5 bases at V and 0 bases at J, with 8 bases between. CDR1 is SEHNR, CDR2 FQNEAQ, per germline (reference sequence). The CDR3 sequence is 14 residues long. CDR3 sequence: CASSPISSGNTIYF. As DNA, the CDR3 is TGTGCCAGCAGCCCCATCAGCTCTGGAAACACCATATATTTT.

The CDR3 loop reads CASSYAGTSTEAFF. The CDR3 nucleotides are TGTGCCAGCAGTTACGCCGGGACTTCGACTGAAGCTTTCTTT. The chain combines TRBV6-6 with TRBJ1-1; perhaps TRBD1 as D (5 bases). This CDR3 is 14 amino acids long. V was trimmed by 2 bases and J by 5 bases, leaving 12 bases between them. Looked up from germline, CDR1 is MNHNY and CDR2 is SVGAGI (reference sequence).

The chain couples TRBV12-5 to TRBJ1-1; D unclear. Looked up from germline, CDR1 is LGHNT and CDR2 is FRNRAP. The V gene lost 7 bases and the J gene lost 0 bases, with 18 bases spanning the gap. CDR3 length equals 16 residues. The CDR3 region is CASAISEGALNTEAFF. The CDR3 DNA reads as TGTGCTAGTGCCATCTCAGAGGGAGCCTTGAACACTGAAGCTTTCTTT.

This clone was detected a few times. This chain links TRBV28 with TRBJ1-2; D unclear. Germline V gene data show CDR1 as MDHEN and CDR2 as SYDVKM. The V gene lost 7 bases and the J gene lost 2 bases, with 14 bases spanning the gap. CDR3 length: 14 amino acids. The DNA for the CDR3 is TGTGCCAGCAAGGTGACTGACCGAAACTATGGCTACACCTTC. Protein sequence: CASKVTDRNYGYTF.

This clone was recorded once. This rearrangement joins TRBV7-9 to TRBJ1-2; D uncertain. The germline V gene encodes CDR1 SEHNR and CDR2 FQNEAQ (reference sequence). V was clipped by 0 bases and J by 4 bases, with 6 bases between them. There are 13 residues in the CDR3. CDR3 nucleotide sequence: TGTGCCAGCAGCTTAGCGCCAGGCTATGGCTACACCTTC. Protein: CASSLAPGYGYTF.

CDR3 region: CASSRHPAGLRTGELFF. The CDR3 DNA sequence: TGTGCCAGCAGCCGCCATCCTGCGGGACTCCGAACCGGGGAGCTGTTTTTT. The chain uses TRBV14 and TRBJ2-2; perhaps TRBD2 as D (6 bases). Germline lookup yields CDR1 SGHDN and CDR2 FVKESK. Trimming removed 4 bases from V and 5 bases from J, with 20 bases in between. This CDR3 is 17 amino acids long.

The J gene is TRBJ1-5, the V gene TRBV7-6; TRBD1 aligns across 11 bases. The CDR3 contains 18 residues. Germline loops: CDR1 SGHVS, CDR2 FNYEAQ. The V gene end was trimmed by 1 base and the J gene end by 0 bases; junction bases not matched to a gene: 5. CDR3 residues: CASSLGTGGPDSNQPQHF. The CDR3 DNA is TGTGCCAGCAGCTTAGGGACAGGGGGCCCTGATAGCAATCAGCCCCAGCATTTT.

A few counts support this clone. V usage is TRBV28 and J usage is TRBJ1-2; a weak D match, TRBD1 (5 bases). Trimming took 2 bases from V and 1 from J, leaving 11 bases between them. The CDR3 spans 15 residues. CDR1 and CDR2 (germline): MDHEN, SYDVKM. The CDR3 nucleotides are TGTGCCAGCAGTTTACCCAACCAGGGTAACTATGGCTACACCTTC. This codes for CASSLPNQGNYGYTF.

The gene calls are TRBV6-1 and TRBJ2-2; perhaps TRBD1 as D (6 bases). This CDR3 region has 13 residues. Germline V gene sequence: CDR1 MNHNS, CDR2 SASEGT. Trimming removed 10 bases at V and 8 bases at J, with 17 bases between. The CDR3 region has the DNA TGTGCCACCACCCAACTTGGACAGGGGGAGCTGTTTTTT. Residues: CATTQLGQGELFF.

This clone came up many times. The chain employs TRBV2 and TRBJ2-7, with 8 positions matching TRBD1. Germline assignment: CDR1 SNHLY and CDR2 FYNNEI. The CDR3 runs to 17 residues. The J segment lost 3 bases and the V segment lost 0 bases, leaving 10 bases of the junction unmatched. In nucleotides, the CDR3 is TGTGCCAGCAGTGAAGCGAAGGTGGGGACAGGCCTCTACGAGCAGTACTTC. This codes for CASSEAKVGTGLYEQYF.